This T cell receptor beta chain was profiled in a study of blood T cell repertoires in COVID-19. Sequencing used immunoSEQ multiplex PCR; TCRdb keeps in-frame clones, though not all of them. The top ten clones hold over 2% of a sample with about 300,000 clones, more than 85% of them seen once. Germline V gene lookup returns CDR1 LNHNV and CDR2 YYDKDF (reference sequence). Trimming removed 5 bases from V and 10 bases from J; junction bases left unmatched: 21. This CDR3 spans 19 amino acids. Sequenced material: peripheral blood. The V and J genes are TRBV15 and TRBJ1-6; TRBD1 matches 9 bases. This clonotype originated in a woman between 25 and 40 years old with COVID-19, enrolled during active disease. The CDR3 DNA reads as TGTGCCACCAGCGCCGCCCGGACAGGGGATTTACTTTTGGTGTCACCCCTCCACTTT. This encodes CATSAARTGDLLLVSPLHF.